The entry that follows covers one T cell receptor (beta chain) sequence. This record comes from a study of control samples from healthy donors and cancer patients. Clones were sequenced by immunoSEQ multiplex PCR, and TCRdb holds only the in-frame ones, with some missing. The sample consists of fewer than 90,000 clones, around nine tenths of them appearing once. This CDR3 is 13 amino acids long. Germline lookup yields CDR1 SGHVS and CDR2 FQNEAQ. Trimming cost V 5 bases and J 0 bases, with 5 bases left between them. The sequence was obtained from a woman in her forties or fifties in good health. The specimen was blood. V gene TRBV7-8 combines with J gene TRBJ1-3; unclear D gene. This CDR3 is CASSPASGNTIYF. CDR3 in DNA: TGTGCCAGCAGCCCTGCCTCTGGAAACACCATATATTTT.